This T cell receptor beta chain was obtained from a study of shared clonotypes between healthy human individuals (dated by TCRdb to 2018 to 2020). A note on the overall study: A couple of women and three men aged 18 to 49 years were included in the cohort. For each donor, CD4 naive and CD4 memory were each run on three plates, CD8 naive on two plates, and CD8 memory on one plate. Blood TCR repertoires of a handful of healthy adults were deeply sequenced to estimate repertoire size and the extent of clonotype sharing between individuals. Different laboratories and diverse techniques were used to prepare libraries and sequence TCR repertoires, to increase sequencing depth and limit assay-specific biases. Between about 0.85 and 10 billion PBMCs per donor were obtained by leukapheresis. The study at large found these results: Sampling was limited to blood, and TCR repertoires in tissue likely differ from TCR repertoires in blood. Because the study included only a small number of donors, the genetic and exposure-history diversity represented was limited. Incomplete sequencing was indicated by rarefaction of sorted-subset datasets, despite the large sequencing depth. Naive subsets generally had larger estimated clonotype richness than memory subsets did. When a handful of donors were compared, the shared fraction of clonotypes was approximately 5% for naive CD4, less than 4% for naive CD8, about 2.5% for memory CD4, and 0.3% to 0.5% for memory CD8. Compared with non-shared clonotypes, the clonotypes found in all four sorted-subset donors had higher generation probabilities. Pairwise subsampling led to the expectation that sequencing depth would affect the degree of clonotype sharing among donors.

Using the deep immunoSEQ assay, multiplex PCR amplified TCR CDR3 regions from genomic DNA. Extracted genomic DNA from each cell subset was spread evenly across all wells of several immunoSEQ 96-well plates, with each plate serving as a replicate. Each replicate PCR for sorted subsets received 150 to 250 ng genomic DNA, equal to around 32,000 T cell genomes. Purified libraries were measured with a Qubit 3.0 fluorometer, size-checked on a Bioanalyzer 2100, and measured again with the KAPA Library Quantification kit. A separate single-read 150-cycle Illumina NextSeq 550 flow cell was used to sequence each immunoSEQ 96-well plate. From the authors' description of their analysis: Because only junctional sequences without quality scores were contained in the immunoSEQ output, filtering matching that applied to full-length reads could not be performed. Sequences were annotated with PyIR, a Python wrapper for IgBLAST v1.9, using IMGT germline references to assign V/J genes and CDR3. Reads were removed for weak V/J assignments (E-value above 1e-6), missing CDR3, stop codons, out-of-frame junctions, or ambiguous translated residues. V3J clonotypes were defined as sequences sharing an identical inferred V gene, J gene, and CDR3 amino acid sequence. Percentage overlap between repertoires was computed as shared unique clonotypes divided by the size of the smaller repertoire. Three approaches were used to assess repertoire richness: RTK rarefaction, the Chao1 estimator, and Recon v2.1 estimates of unobserved clonotypes. Generation probabilities were computed with OLGA for all TCRbeta clonotypes obtained by the gDNA method from a handful of donors. In its TCRdb copy, this immuneACCESS table keeps in-frame sequences only and misses some clones. Where compared with another copy, unresolved V genes explain less than half of these, and the others have no known cause. That table is the source of V, J and clone size, and D and trimming were worked out from the DNA. The table for this sample lists roughly 2,500,000 clones; over 85% of them were counted only once. The top ten clonotypes cover 0.36% of the sample.

Donors were healthy HIV-negative adults with no recently reported acute infections or vaccinations. Every donor was a Caucasian adult living in Nashville, Tennessee, USA. Magnetic negative selection was used to enrich CD4+ T cells, after which naive cells were positively selected on CD45RA and the negative fraction became the memory subset. Blood was obtained by leukapheresis, after which PBMCs were separated by Ficoll-Histopaque density gradient centrifugation and cryopreserved in liquid nitrogen vapor phase. Analytical flow cytometry was used to check the purity and quantity of each magnetically sorted T cell population. Genomic DNA was isolated from each sorted fraction and quantified by UV absorbance on a Nanodrop 2000c. Of note for this clone: There is no known antigen for this receptor. Per-base qualities were not stored, and no clone one base away is much larger.

The cysteine opens and the phenylalanine closes a CDR3 of 15 amino acids. Solely the CDR3 DNA is kept, with 45 bases framed from the first base. The germline V gene sets CDR1 to KGHSH and CDR2 to LQKENI. V sheds 5 bases and J sheds 1 base, leaving 14 bases between their ends. This TCR was sampled from a man aged 18 to 29 in good health. Some clones in this sample may be carry-over from other donors' samples. Source material: naive CD4+ T cells from PBMCs. In light of the paper, this sample's cell subset or site label describes: CD45RA+ positively selected. The chain links TRBV18 with TRBJ1-1; no D gene can be assigned with confidence. This receptor carries the CDR3 CASSTITASNTEAFF. The sequence in DNA is TGTGCCAGCTCAACTATCACGGCCTCGAACACTGAAGCTTTCTTT.